The clone carrying this T cell receptor (beta chain) occurred a few times. This sample was included in a study of control samples from healthy donors and cancer patients. The CDR3 covers 11 residues. Trimming pared 3 bases from V and 4 bases from J, leaving 1 base between. Germline-derived CDR1 and CDR2 are SGHVS and FQNEAQ. The repertoire was sequenced with immunoSEQ multiplex PCR; TCRdb's copy has only in-frame clones and lacks some. The sample consists of approximately 190,000 clones, about 90% of them appearing once. The chain employs TRBV7-8 and TRBJ1-3, with D hard to call. Sequencing was carried out using blood. This TCR was recovered from a man in his thirties or forties in good health. This CDR3 reads CASSFGNTIYF. CDR3 nucleotides: TGTGCCAGCAGCTTCGGAAACACCATATATTTT.